The 22 T cell receptor beta chains listed next were all sequenced from one sample in a study of shared clonotypes between healthy human individuals. TCRdb's copy holds only in-frame clones and misses some; the assay was immunoSEQ multiplex PCR. Found here are 2,500,000 or so clones, 85% to 95% of them singletons; the top ten hold 0.37%. Sequencing was performed on naive CD4+ T cells from PBMCs. Subset indicated: CD45RA+ positively selected. The source is a man aged 18 to 29 in good health. Some clones in this sample may be carry-over from other donors' samples.

This chain connects TRBV19 to TRBJ2-4, with TRBD2 as a possible D gene (5 bases). The V end lost 5 bases, the J end lost 0 bases, and 11 bases lay between the germline ends. The CDR3 is made up of 15 amino acids. The germline V gene encodes CDR1 LNHDA and CDR2 SQIVND (reference sequence). The CDR3 nucleotides are TGTGCCAGTAGTTCGGGAAGCTTAGCCAAAAACATTCAGTACTTC. Translation gives CASSSGSLAKNIQYF.

The chain is built from TRBV14 and TRBJ2-1, with D unclear. Looked up from germline, CDR1 is SGHDN and CDR2 is FVKESK. Trimming removed 1 base from V and 6 bases from J, with 16 bases in between. The CDR3 has 16 residues. CDR3 nucleotide sequence: TGTGCCAGCAGCCAAGCGGGCGCTAGTGGGATCAATGAGCAGTTCTTC. Protein sequence: CASSQAGASGINEQFF.

Of note for this clone: The same CDR3 is also encoded by other DNA sequences in this sample. This chain connects TRBV29-1 to TRBJ2-7, with D tentatively TRBD2 (6 bases). This CDR3 contains 12 residues. V was cut by 4 bases and J by 1 base, with 8 bases left in between. Germline CDR1 reads SQVTM; CDR2 reads ANQGSEA. The CDR3 nucleotides read TGCAGCGTTGGCGGGGCGTCCTACGAGCAGTACTTC. It codes for CSVGGASYEQYF.

The gene calls are TRBV7-9 and TRBJ1-2, with D perhaps matching TRBD1 (5 bases). Trimming cost V 2 bases and J 6 bases, with 13 bases left between them. Per germline, CDR1 SEHNR and CDR2 FQNEAQ (reference sequence). This CDR3 spans 14 amino acids. The DNA for the CDR3 is TGTGCCAGCAGCTTACCCAGGGATTCCCATGGCTACACCTTC. Translated: CASSLPRDSHGYTF. The variable domain in full, with the rest retrieved from reference TRBV7-9 and TRBJ1-2, is DTGVSQNPRHKITKRGQNVTFRCDPISEHNRLYWYRQTLGQGPEFLTYFQNEAQLEKSRLLSDRFSAERPKGSFSTLEIQRTEQGDSAMYLCASSLPRDSHGYTFGSGTRLTVV.

The chain uses TRBV18 and TRBJ1-1; no firm D call. The CDR3 consists of 16 residues. V was cut by 1 base and J by 0 bases, with 12 bases left in between. The germline CDR1 and CDR2 sequences are KGHSH and LQKENI. This CDR3 reads CASSPQAGNMNTEAFF. The CDR3 DNA is TGTGCCAGCTCACCACAGGCCGGGAACATGAACACTGAAGCTTTCTTT.

V usage is TRBV27 and J usage is TRBJ2-7; 13 bases fit TRBD2. The V and J ends lost 6 bases and 2 bases, in that order; junction bases with no gene match: 7. In germline, CDR1 is MNHEY, CDR2 SMNVEV (reference sequence). The CDR3 spans 16 residues. CDR3 in amino acids: CASSPGTSGTTYEQYF. CDR3 DNA sequence: TGTGCCAGCAGCCCCGGGACTAGCGGGACGACCTACGAGCAGTACTTC.

The CDR3 loop reads CASKTLARGETQYF. The CDR3 region has the DNA TGTGCCAGCAAGACACTAGCTCGCGGAGAGACCCAGTACTTC. This chain links TRBV27 with TRBJ2-5, with D possibly being TRBD2 (6 bases). Looked up from germline, CDR1 is MNHEY and CDR2 is SMNVEV (reference sequence). V lost 7 bases, J lost 4 bases, and 16 bases lay in between. There are 14 residues in the CDR3.

This chain joins TRBV7-2 and TRBJ1-4; 10 bases match TRBD1. The CDR3 length is 19 residues. Unmatched junction bases numbered 15, after V lost 5 bases and J lost 3 bases. Germline CDR1 reads SGHTA; CDR2 reads FQGNSA. CDR3 coding DNA: TGTGCCAGCAGCCGTAGAACCGGACAGGGGGAATGGTCTAATGAAAAACTGTTTTTT. The encoded protein is CASSRRTGQGEWSNEKLFF.

The V and J genes are TRBV18 and TRBJ2-7; weak D call: TRBD1 (6 bases). Germline values: CDR1 KGHSH, CDR2 LQKENI. V was trimmed by 1 base and J by 4 bases, leaving 14 bases between them. The CDR3 is 15 residues long. The CDR3 nucleotides read TGTGCCAGCTCACCACAGGCTAGGGGGATGTACGAGCAGTACTTC. It specifies CASSPQARGMYEQYF.

The chain links TRBV7-3 to TRBJ1-2, with D possibly matching TRBD1 (6 bases). Germline CDR1 reads SGHTA; CDR2 reads FQGTGA. The V gene lost 1 base and the J gene lost 6 bases, with 15 bases spanning the gap. The CDR3 has 15 residues. CDR3 residues: CASSLSVGDRNGYTF. As DNA, the CDR3 is TGTGCCAGCAGCTTAAGTGTTGGCGACAGGAATGGCTACACCTTC.

V is TRBV15 and J is TRBJ1-3; D gene uncertain. V lost 5 bases and J lost 2, with 10 bases in between. This CDR3 is 14 amino acids long. The germline V gene encodes CDR1 LNHNV and CDR2 YYDKDF (reference sequence). The CDR3 reads CATSPRAAGNTIYF. DNA for the CDR3: TGTGCCACCAGCCCGCGGGCGGCTGGAAACACCATATATTTT.

This clone appeared a single time. The chain recombines TRBV5-1 with TRBJ2-5, with a tentative D call TRBD1 (6 bases). Trimming left V 0 bases short and J 5 bases short, with 14 bases between. The CDR3 is 15 amino acids. Germline values: CDR1 SGHRS, CDR2 YFSETQ. CDR3 DNA sequence: TGCGCCAGCAGCTTGGCAGGGGTAGGCGGGGAGACCCAGTACTTC. Protein product: CASSLAGVGGETQYF. Together with reference TRBV5-1 and TRBJ2-5, the CDR3 gives the full variable domain: KAGVTQTPRYLIKTRGQQVTLSCSPISGHRSVSWYQQTPGQGLQFLFEYFSETQRNKGNFPGRFSGRQFSNSRSEMNVSTLELGDSALYLCASSLAGVGGETQYFGPGTRLLVL.

This chain joins TRBV6-6 and TRBJ2-2, with 12 bases matching TRBD1. The CDR3 is made up of 13 amino acids. Germline loops: CDR1 MNHNY, CDR2 SVGAGI (reference sequence). The V segment lost 5 bases and the J segment 15 bases; nucleotides outside the gene matches: 7. For the CDR3, the DNA is TGTGCCAGCAGTACTGGGGGACAGGGGGCGATGTTTTTT. As protein: CASSTGGQGAMFF.

The V call is TRBV5-1, the J call TRBJ2-2; D gene unclear. Trimming stripped 4 bases from V and 6 bases from J, with 10 bases between. Germline V gene lookup returns CDR1 SGHRS and CDR2 YFSETQ. The CDR3 runs 13 residues. CDR3 nucleotides: TGCGCCAGCAGCCCCACTACGCCCGGGGAGCTGTTTTTT. It is translated as CASSPTTPGELFF. Full variable domain (outside the CDR3, taken from reference TRBV5-1 and TRBJ2-2): KAGVTQTPRYLIKTRGQQVTLSCSPISGHRSVSWYQQTPGQGLQFLFEYFSETQRNKGNFPGRFSGRQFSNSRSEMNVSTLELGDSALYLCASSPTTPGELFFGEGSRLTVL.

V usage is TRBV11-1 and J usage is TRBJ2-2, with D uncertain. This CDR3 has 17 residues. Germline lookup yields CDR1 SGHAT and CDR2 FQDESV (reference sequence). The V and J ends lost 1 base and 4 bases respectively, with 16 bases between them. CDR3 coding DNA: TGTGCCAGCAGCTTAGACCCTGCTGGGTCCGGCACCGGGGAGCTGTTTTTT. Protein: CASSLDPAGSGTGELFF.

The chain links TRBV29-1 to TRBJ2-5; 13 bases align to TRBD2. CDR1 SQVTM and CDR2 ANQGSEA come from the germline V gene. The CDR3 has 16 residues. The V segment lost 4 bases and the J segment 10 bases; nucleotides outside the gene matches: 15. CDR3 loop: CSVATSGRTPREDQYF. The CDR3 coding sequence is TGCAGCGTTGCGACTAGCGGGAGGACCCCCCGGGAGGACCAGTACTTC.

For this clone: The same CDR3 is also encoded by other DNA sequences in this sample. The rearrangement links TRBV19 to TRBJ2-2; 7 positions agree with TRBD1. The germline V gene encodes CDR1 LNHDA and CDR2 SQIVND (reference sequence). Trimming cost V 8 bases and J 2 bases; bases outside gene matches: 5. The CDR3 loop spans 14 amino acids. CDR3 region: CASRDRRNTGELFF. The DNA for the CDR3 is TGTGCCAGTCGGGACAGACGTAACACCGGGGAGCTGTTTTTT.

The rearrangement joins TRBV6-1 to TRBJ2-2; the D gene is possibly TRBD1 (6 bases). Germline assignment: CDR1 MNHNS and CDR2 SASEGT. Trimming pared 7 bases from V and 2 bases from J, leaving 8 bases between. CDR3 length: 13 amino acids. The CDR3 spells CASNRDNTGELFF. The CDR3 DNA reads TGTGCCAGCAACAGGGACAACACCGGGGAGCTGTTTTTT.

J is TRBJ2-1 and V is TRBV5-1, with 7 bases aligning to TRBD2. This CDR3 contains 16 residues. Germline V gene sequence: CDR1 SGHRS, CDR2 YFSETQ. After removal of 6 bases from V and 0 bases from J, the junction contained 9 bases not matched to a gene. The CDR3 here is CASTGSGLSSYNEQFF. The CDR3 bases are TGCGCCAGCACTGGTAGCGGGCTAAGCTCCTACAATGAGCAGTTCTTC.

In regard to this clone: In the same sample, other DNA sequences code for this CDR3. The V call is TRBV30, the J call TRBJ2-2, with D tentatively TRBD1 or TRBD2 (6 bases each). The V gene lost 2 bases and the J gene lost 4 bases, with 11 bases spanning the gap. The CDR3 totals 14 residues. CDR1 and CDR2 from the germline V gene are GTSNPN and SVGIG (reference sequence). The CDR3: CAWSRGAGTGELFF. The CDR3 DNA is TGTGCCTGGAGTAGGGGGGCGGGCACCGGGGAGCTGTTTTTT.

The chain couples TRBV19 to TRBJ2-7, with a tentative D call TRBD1 (5 bases). In germline, CDR1 is LNHDA, CDR2 SQIVND (reference sequence). CDR3 length: 11 residues. The ends were cut back, 8 bases at V and 3 bases at J, with 8 bases in the middle. CDR3 nucleotides: TGTGCCAGTTCCAGGGACTACGAGCAGTACTTC. It codes for CASSRDYEQYF.

The chain recombines TRBV6-6 with TRBJ2-3, with TRBD2 identical over 7 bases. The germline CDR1 and CDR2 sequences are MNHNY and SVGAGI (reference sequence). This CDR3 spans 16 amino acids. V was pared by 1 base and J by 1 base, with 5 bases of the junction left unmatched. CDR3 bases: TGTGCCAGCAGTTACTGGGTGGGGGGGGGCACAGATACGCAGTATTTT. It is translated as CASSYWVGGGTDTQYF.